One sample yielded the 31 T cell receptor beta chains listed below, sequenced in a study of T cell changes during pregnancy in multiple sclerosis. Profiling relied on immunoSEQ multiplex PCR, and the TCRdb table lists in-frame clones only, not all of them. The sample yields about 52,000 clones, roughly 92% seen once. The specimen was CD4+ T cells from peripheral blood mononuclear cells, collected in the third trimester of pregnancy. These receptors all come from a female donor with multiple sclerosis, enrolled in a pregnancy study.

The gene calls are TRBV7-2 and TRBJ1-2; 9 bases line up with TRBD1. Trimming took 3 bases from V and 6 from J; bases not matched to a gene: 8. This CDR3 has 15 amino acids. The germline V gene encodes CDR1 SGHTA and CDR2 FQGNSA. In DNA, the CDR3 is TGTGCCAGCAGCTTTTCCCGGACAGGGGTCGATGGCTACACCTTC. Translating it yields CASSFSRTGVDGYTF. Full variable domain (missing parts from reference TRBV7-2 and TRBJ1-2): GAGVSQSPSNKVTEKGKDVELRCDPISGHTALYWYRQSLGQGLEFLIYFQGNSAPDKSGLPSDRFSAERTGGSVSTLTIQRTQQEDSAVYLCASSFSRTGVDGYTFGSGTRLTVV.

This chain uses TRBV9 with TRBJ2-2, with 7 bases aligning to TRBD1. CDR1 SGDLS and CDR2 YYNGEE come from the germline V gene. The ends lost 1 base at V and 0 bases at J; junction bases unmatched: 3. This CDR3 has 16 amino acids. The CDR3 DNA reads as TGTGCCAGCAGCGTAACGACAGGGTCGAACACCGGGGAGCTGTTTTTT. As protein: CASSVTTGSNTGELFF.

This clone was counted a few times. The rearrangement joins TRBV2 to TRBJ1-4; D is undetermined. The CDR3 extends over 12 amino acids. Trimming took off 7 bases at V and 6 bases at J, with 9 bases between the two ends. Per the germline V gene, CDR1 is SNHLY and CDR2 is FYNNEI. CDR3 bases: TGTGCCAGCATGGGCCTTGATGAAAAACTGTTTTTT. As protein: CASMGLDEKLFF.

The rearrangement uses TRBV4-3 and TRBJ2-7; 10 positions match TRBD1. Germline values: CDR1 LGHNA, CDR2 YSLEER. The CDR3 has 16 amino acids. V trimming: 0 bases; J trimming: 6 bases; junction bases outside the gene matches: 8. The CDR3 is CASSQDKDDRGLEQYF. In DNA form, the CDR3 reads TGCGCCAGCAGCCAAGACAAAGATGACAGGGGGCTCGAGCAGTACTTC.

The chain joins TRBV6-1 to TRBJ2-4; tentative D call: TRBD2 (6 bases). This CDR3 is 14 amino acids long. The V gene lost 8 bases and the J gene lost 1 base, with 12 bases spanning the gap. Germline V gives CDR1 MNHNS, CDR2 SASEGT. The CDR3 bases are TGTGCCAGCGGGGCGGGGACGGCCAAAAACATTCAGTACTTC. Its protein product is CASGAGTAKNIQYF.

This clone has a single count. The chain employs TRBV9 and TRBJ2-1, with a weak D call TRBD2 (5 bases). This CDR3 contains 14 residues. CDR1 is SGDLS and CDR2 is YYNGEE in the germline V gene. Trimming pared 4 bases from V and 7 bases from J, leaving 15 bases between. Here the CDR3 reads CASSPPRRGNEQFF. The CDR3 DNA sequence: TGTGCCAGCAGCCCGCCTAGACGGGGAAATGAGCAGTTCTTC.

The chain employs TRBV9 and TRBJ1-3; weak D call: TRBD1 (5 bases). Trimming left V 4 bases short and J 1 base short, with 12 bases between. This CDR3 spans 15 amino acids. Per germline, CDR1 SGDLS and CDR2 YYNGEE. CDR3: CASSPGGISGNTIYF. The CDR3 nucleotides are TGTGCCAGCAGCCCCGGGGGGATTTCTGGAAACACCATATATTTT.

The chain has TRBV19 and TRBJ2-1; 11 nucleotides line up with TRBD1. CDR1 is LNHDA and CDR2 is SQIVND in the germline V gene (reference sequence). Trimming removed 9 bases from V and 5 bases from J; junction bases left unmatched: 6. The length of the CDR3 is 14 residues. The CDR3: CASRTGGVNNEQFF. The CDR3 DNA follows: TGTGCCAGCCGGACAGGGGGCGTTAACAATGAGCAGTTCTTC. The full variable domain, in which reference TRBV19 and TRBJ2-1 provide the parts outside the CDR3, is DGGITQSPKYLFRKEGQNVTLSCEQNLNHDAMYWYRQDPGQGLRLIYYSQIVNDFQKGDIAEGYSVSREKKESFPLTVTSAQKNPTAFYLCASRTGGVNNEQFFGPGTRLTVL.

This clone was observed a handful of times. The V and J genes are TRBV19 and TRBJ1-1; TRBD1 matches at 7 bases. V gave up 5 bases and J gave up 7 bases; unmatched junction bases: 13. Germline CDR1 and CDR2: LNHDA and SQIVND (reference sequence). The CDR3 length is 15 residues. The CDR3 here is CASSRRGGWSGEAFF. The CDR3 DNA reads TGTGCCAGTAGTCGGAGAGGGGGCTGGAGCGGTGAAGCTTTCTTT.

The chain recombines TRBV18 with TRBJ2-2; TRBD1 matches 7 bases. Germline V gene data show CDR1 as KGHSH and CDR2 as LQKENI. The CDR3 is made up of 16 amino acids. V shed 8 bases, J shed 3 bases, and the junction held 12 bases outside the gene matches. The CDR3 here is CASPDRERGDTGELFF. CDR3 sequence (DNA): TGTGCCAGCCCTGACAGGGAAAGAGGTGACACCGGGGAGCTGTTTTTT.

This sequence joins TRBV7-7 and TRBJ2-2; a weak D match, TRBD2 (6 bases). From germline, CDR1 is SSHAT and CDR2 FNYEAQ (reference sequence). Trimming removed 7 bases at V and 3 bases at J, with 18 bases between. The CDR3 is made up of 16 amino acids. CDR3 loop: CASTRNVGGYTGELFF. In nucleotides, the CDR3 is TGTGCCAGCACTCGAAACGTGGGAGGCTACACCGGGGAGCTGTTTTTT.

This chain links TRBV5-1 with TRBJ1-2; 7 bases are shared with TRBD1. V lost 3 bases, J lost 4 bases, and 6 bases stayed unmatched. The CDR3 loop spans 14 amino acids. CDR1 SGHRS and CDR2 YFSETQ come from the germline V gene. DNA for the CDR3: TGCGCCAGCAGCTCGCGACAGGGTTCCTATGGCTACACCTTC. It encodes CASSSRQGSYGYTF.

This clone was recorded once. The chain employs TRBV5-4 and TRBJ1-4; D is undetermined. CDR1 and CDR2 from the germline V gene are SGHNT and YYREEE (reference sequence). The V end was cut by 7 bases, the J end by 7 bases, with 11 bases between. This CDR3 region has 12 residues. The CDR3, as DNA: TGTGCCAGCGGCCGGGTGGGTGAAAAACTGTTTTTT. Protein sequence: CASGRVGEKLFF.

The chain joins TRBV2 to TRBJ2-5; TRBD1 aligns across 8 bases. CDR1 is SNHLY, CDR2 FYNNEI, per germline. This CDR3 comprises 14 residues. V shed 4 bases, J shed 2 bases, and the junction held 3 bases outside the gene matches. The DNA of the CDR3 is TGTGCCAGCAGTGGCCGGGACAGGCAAGAGACCCAGTACTTC. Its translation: CASSGRDRQETQYF.

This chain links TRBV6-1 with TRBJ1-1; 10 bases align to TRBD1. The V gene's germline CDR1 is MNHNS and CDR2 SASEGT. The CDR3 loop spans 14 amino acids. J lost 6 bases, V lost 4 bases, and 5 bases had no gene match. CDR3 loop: CASSATGGAAEAFF. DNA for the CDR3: TGTGCCAGCAGTGCGACAGGGGGCGCGGCTGAAGCTTTCTTT.

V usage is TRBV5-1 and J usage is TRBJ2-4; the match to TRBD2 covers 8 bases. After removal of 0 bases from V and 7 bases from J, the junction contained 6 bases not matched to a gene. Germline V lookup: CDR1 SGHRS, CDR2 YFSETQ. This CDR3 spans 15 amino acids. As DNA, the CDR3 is TGCGCCAGCAGCTTGGTCGGGGGGGAGGCGAACATTCAGTACTTC. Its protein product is CASSLVGGEANIQYF.

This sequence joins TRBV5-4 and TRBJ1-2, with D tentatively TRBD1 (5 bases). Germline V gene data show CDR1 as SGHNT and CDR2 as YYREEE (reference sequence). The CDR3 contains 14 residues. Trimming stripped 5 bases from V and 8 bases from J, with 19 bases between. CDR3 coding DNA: TGTGCCAGCAGTTCCGGACAAAACCGGGGGGGCTACACCTTC. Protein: CASSSGQNRGGYTF.

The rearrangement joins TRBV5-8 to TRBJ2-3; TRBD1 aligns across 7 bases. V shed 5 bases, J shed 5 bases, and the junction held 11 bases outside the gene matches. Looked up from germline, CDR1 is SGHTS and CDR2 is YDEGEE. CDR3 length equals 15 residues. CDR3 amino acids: CASRDRQGGKDTQYF. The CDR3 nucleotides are TGTGCCAGCAGAGATAGACAGGGTGGTAAAGATACGCAGTATTTT.

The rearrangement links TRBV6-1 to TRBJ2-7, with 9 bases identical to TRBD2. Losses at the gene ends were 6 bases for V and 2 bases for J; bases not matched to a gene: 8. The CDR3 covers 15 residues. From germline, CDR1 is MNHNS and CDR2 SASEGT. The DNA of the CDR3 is TGTGCCAGCAGCGCCACTAGCGGGTCCCCCTACGAGCAGTACTTC. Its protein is CASSATSGSPYEQYF.

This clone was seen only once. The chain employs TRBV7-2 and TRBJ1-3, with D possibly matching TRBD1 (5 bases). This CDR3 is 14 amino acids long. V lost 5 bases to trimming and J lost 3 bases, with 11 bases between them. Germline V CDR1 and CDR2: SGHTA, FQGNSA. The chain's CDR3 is CASSPGQGGNTIYF. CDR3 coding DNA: TGTGCCAGCAGCCCCGGGCAGGGTGGAAACACCATATATTTT.

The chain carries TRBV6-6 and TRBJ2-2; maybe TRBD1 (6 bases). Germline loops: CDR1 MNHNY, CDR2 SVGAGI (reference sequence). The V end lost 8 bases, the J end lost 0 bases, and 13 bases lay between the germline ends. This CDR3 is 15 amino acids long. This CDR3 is CASPLKGANTGELFF. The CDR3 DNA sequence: TGTGCCAGCCCCCTTAAGGGGGCGAACACCGGGGAGCTGTTTTTT.

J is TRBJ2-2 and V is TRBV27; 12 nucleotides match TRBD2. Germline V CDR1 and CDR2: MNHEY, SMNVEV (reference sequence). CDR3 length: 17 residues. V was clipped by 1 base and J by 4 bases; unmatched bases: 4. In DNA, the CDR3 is TGTGCCAGCAGTTTATTGGCTAGCGGGGGGGGCACCGGGGAGCTGTTTTTT. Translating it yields CASSLLASGGGTGELFF.

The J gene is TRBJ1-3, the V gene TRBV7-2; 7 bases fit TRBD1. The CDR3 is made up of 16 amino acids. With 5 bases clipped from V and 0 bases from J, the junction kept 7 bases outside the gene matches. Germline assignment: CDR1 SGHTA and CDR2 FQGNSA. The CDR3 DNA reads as TGTGCCAGCAGCCCAGGACAGGTCCTCTCTGGAAACACCATATATTTT. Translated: CASSPGQVLSGNTIYF. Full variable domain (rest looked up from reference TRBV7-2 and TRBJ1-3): GAGVSQSPSNKVTEKGKDVELRCDPISGHTALYWYRQSLGQGLEFLIYFQGNSAPDKSGLPSDRFSAERTGGSVSTLTIQRTQQEDSAVYLCASSPGQVLSGNTIYFGEGSWLTVV.

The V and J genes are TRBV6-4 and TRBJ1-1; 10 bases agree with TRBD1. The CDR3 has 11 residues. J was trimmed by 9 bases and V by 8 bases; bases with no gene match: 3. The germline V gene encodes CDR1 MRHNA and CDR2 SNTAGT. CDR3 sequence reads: CASGDRGQAFF. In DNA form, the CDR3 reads TGTGCCAGCGGAGACAGGGGGCAAGCTTTCTTT.

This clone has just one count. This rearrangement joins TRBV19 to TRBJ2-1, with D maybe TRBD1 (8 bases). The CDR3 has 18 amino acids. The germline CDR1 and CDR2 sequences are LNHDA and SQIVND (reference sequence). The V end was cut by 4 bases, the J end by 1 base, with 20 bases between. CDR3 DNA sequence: TGTGCCAGTAGTACCACCTTTAACAGGGGGGGATCCTACAATGAGCAGTTCTTC. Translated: CASSTTFNRGGSYNEQFF.

CDR3 bases: TGTGCCAGCTCACCAGAGTTACAGGGGACGTCTTATGGTGAAAAACTGTTTTTT. This sequence encodes CASSPELQGTSYGEKLFF. The chain combines TRBV18 with TRBJ1-4; 7 nucleotides agree with TRBD1. V shed 2 bases and J 7 bases; nucleotides not matched to a gene: 16. The germline V gene has CDR1 KGHSH and CDR2 LQKENI. The CDR3 consists of 18 residues.

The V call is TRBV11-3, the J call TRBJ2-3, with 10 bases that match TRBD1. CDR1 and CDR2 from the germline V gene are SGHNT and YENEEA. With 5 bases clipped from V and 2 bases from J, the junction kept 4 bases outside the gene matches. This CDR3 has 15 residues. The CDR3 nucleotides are TGTGCCAGCAGCCTCGGGACAGGGGCCACAGATACGCAGTATTTT. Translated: CASSLGTGATDTQYF.

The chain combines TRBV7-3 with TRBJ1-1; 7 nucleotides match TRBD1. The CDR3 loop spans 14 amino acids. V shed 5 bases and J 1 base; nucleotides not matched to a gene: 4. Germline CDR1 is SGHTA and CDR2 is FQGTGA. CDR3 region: CASSLGTENTEAFF. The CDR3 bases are TGTGCCAGCAGCCTCGGGACAGAGAACACTGAAGCTTTCTTT.

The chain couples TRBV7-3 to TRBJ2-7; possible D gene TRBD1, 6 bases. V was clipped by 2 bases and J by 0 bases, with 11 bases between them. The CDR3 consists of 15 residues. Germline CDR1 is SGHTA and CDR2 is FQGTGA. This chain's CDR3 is CASSLFPGDSYEQYF. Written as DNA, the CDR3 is TGTGCCAGCAGCTTATTTCCAGGGGACTCCTACGAGCAGTACTTC.

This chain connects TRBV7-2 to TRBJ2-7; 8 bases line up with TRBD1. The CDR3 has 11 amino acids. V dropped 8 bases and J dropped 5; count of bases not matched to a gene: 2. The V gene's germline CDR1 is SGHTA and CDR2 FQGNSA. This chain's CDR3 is CASGQGHEQYF. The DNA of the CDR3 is TGTGCCAGCGGACAGGGCCACGAGCAGTACTTC.

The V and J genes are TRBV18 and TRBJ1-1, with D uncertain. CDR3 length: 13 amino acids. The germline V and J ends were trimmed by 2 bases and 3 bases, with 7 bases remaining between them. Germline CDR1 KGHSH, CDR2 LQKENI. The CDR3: CASSPGRDTEAFF. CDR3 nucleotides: TGTGCCAGCTCACCAGGGAGGGACACTGAAGCTTTCTTT.